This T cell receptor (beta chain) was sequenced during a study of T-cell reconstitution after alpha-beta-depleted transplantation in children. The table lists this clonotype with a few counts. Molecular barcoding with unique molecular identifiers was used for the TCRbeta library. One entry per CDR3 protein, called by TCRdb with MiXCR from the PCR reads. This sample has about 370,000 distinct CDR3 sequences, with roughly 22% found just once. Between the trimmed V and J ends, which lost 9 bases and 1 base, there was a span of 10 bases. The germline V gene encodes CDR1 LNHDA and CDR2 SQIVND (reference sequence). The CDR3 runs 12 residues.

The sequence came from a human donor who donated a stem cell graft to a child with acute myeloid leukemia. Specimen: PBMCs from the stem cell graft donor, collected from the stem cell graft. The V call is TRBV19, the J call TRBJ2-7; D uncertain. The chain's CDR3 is CASSVGSYEQYF. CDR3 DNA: TGTGCCAGCAGTGTGGGGTCCTACGAGCAGTACTTC.